Detailed here is one T cell receptor (beta chain). Its cognate antigen is unknown. This table comes from immunoSEQ multiplex PCR, and its TCRdb copy is limited to in-frame clones, with some not included. The sample includes 75,000 to 100,000 clones, roughly 90% seen only once; the top ten take around 2.8%. The sample comes from a study of T cell responses to AZD1222 COVID-19 vaccine. General study points: Spike-specific TCR breadth and depth rose after two AZD1222 doses.

The CDR3 spans 16 residues. The junction had 3 bases not matched to a gene; V was cut back by 0 bases and J by 2 bases. Germline CDR1 reads SGHRS; CDR2 reads YFSETQ. The receptor comes from an adult in good health. The chain is built from TRBV5-1 and TRBJ2-5; 11 bases align to TRBD2. The sequences come from peripheral blood, collected on day 0 of AZD1222 vaccination. The CDR3 loop is CASSLAVAGGQETQYF. Written as DNA, the CDR3 is TGCGCCAGCAGCTTGGCCGTAGCGGGAGGGCAAGAGACCCAGTACTTC.